The 30 T cell receptor beta chains listed next were all sequenced from one sample in a study of T cell changes during pregnancy in multiple sclerosis. Generated by immunoSEQ multiplex PCR, the TCRdb table keeps only in-frame clones and is missing some. This table holds roughly 85,000 clones, approximately 90% found once. The sample in question was peripheral blood, obtained in the first trimester of pregnancy. These receptors all come from a female donor with multiple sclerosis, enrolled in a pregnancy study.

The V call is TRBV27, the J call TRBJ2-1, with a tentative D call TRBD2 (5 bases). The V and J ends lost 3 bases and 7 bases respectively, with 16 bases between them. Germline CDR1 MNHEY, CDR2 SMNVEV (reference sequence). The CDR3 is made up of 15 amino acids. This CDR3 is CASSFSRGYENEQFF. The CDR3 DNA sequence: TGTGCCAGCAGTTTTTCCCGAGGGTACGAAAATGAGCAGTTCTTC.

This clone was counted a few times. V and J are TRBV10-3 and TRBJ1-3, with D uncertain. This CDR3 has 16 amino acids. The ends were cut back, 0 bases at V and 0 bases at J, with 9 bases in the middle. The V gene's germline CDR1 is ENHRY and CDR2 SYGVKD. The CDR3 region has the DNA TGTGCCATCAGTGAGTCGCGGGGAAGCTCTGGAAACACCATATATTTT. It yields the protein CAISESRGSSGNTIYF.

V and J are TRBV7-2 and TRBJ1-2, with D hard to call. The V and J ends lost 1 base and 8 bases respectively, with 5 bases between them. Germline CDR1 and CDR2: SGHTA and FQGNSA. This CDR3 region has 11 residues. In nucleotides, the CDR3 is TGTGCCAGCAGCTTAGACTGGGGCTACACCTTC. Translating it yields CASSLDWGYTF.

This CDR3 reads CASTPGEGHFYGYTF. The CDR3 nucleotides read TGTGCCAGCACCCCAGGGGAGGGACACTTCTATGGCTACACCTTC. The chain combines TRBV28 with TRBJ1-2; perhaps TRBD1 as D (6 bases). V was pared by 7 bases and J by 4 bases, with 19 bases between. CDR1 and CDR2 from the germline V gene are MDHEN and SYDVKM. This CDR3 has 15 amino acids.

The genes are TRBV7-9 and TRBJ2-2, with 8 positions matching TRBD1. This CDR3 spans 14 amino acids. CDR1 is SEHNR, CDR2 FQNEAQ, per germline (reference sequence). V shed 6 bases, J shed 4 bases, and the junction held 4 bases outside the gene matches. The CDR3, as DNA: TGTGCCAGCAGGATGACAGGGGCCACCGGGGAGCTGTTTTTT. It encodes CASRMTGATGELFF.

This chain links TRBV11-2 with TRBJ2-1, with TRBD2 identical over 13 bases. This CDR3 is built from 17 residues. Germline assignment: CDR1 SGHAT and CDR2 FQNNGV. The V gene end was trimmed by 5 bases and the J gene end by 4 bases; junction bases not matched to a gene: 8. For the CDR3, the DNA is TGTGCCAGCAGCCCTCGGACTAGCGGGGGCTCATACAATGAGCAGTTCTTC. This sequence encodes CASSPRTSGGSYNEQFF.

V is TRBV5-6 and J is TRBJ1-6; possible D gene TRBD1, 5 bases. The germline V gene encodes CDR1 SGHDT and CDR2 YYEEEE. Trimming took off 0 bases at V and 11 bases at J, with 15 bases between the two ends. This CDR3 contains 15 residues. CDR3 bases: TGTGCCAGCAGCTTGGCACAGGTGACCTTGGCACCCCTCCACTTT. Translating it yields CASSLAQVTLAPLHF.

The chain recombines TRBV30 with TRBJ2-3; 8 positions agree with TRBD2. Trimming at V came to 7 bases and at J to 0 bases, leaving 6 bases not matched to a gene. CDR1 GTSNPN and CDR2 SVGIG come from the germline V gene (reference sequence). The CDR3 spans 14 residues. The CDR3 DNA is TGTGCCTCGGGGGGGAGCCTCAGCACAGATACGCAGTATTTT. It specifies CASGGSLSTDTQYF. Using reference TRBV30 and TRBJ2-3 for the parts outside the CDR3, the full variable domain is SQTIHQWPATLVQPVGSPLSLECTVEGTSNPNLYWYRQAAGRGLQLLFYSVGIGQISSEVPQNLSASRPQDRQFILSSKKLLLSDSGFYLCASGGSLSTDTQYFGPGTRLTVL.

The genes are TRBV9 and TRBJ2-2, with 10 bases lining up with TRBD2. The trim removed 0 bases at V and 5 bases at J, leaving 13 bases unmatched. This CDR3 has 19 residues. Germline V gene sequence: CDR1 SGDLS, CDR2 YYNGEE. CDR3 sequence: CASSVGLVAGGGETGELFF. The CDR3 DNA follows: TGTGCCAGCAGCGTAGGGTTGGTAGCGGGAGGCGGGGAGACCGGGGAGCTGTTTTTT.

The chain links TRBV30 to TRBJ1-5; D is unclear. Germline values: CDR1 GTSNPN, CDR2 SVGIG (reference sequence). V was clipped by 3 bases and J by 4 bases, with 7 bases between them. The CDR3 consists of 12 residues. CDR3 loop: CAWRLDNQPQHF. In DNA, the CDR3 is TGTGCCTGGAGGCTAGATAATCAGCCCCAGCATTTT.

This chain joins TRBV15 and TRBJ1-1; 9 bases match TRBD1. The CDR3 is 15 amino acids. Losses at the gene ends were 4 bases for V and 5 bases for J; bases not matched to a gene: 8. CDR1 is LNHNV and CDR2 is YYDKDF in the germline V gene (reference sequence). CDR3 region: CATSTRQGVGTEAFF. CDR3 nucleotide sequence: TGTGCCACCAGCACCCGACAGGGGGTGGGGACTGAAGCTTTCTTT.

CDR3 DNA: TGTGCCAGCAGTTTCACCAGGAGGGAAGATACGCAGTATTTT. Protein product: CASSFTRREDTQYF. The chain uses TRBV28 and TRBJ2-3; a possible D gene is TRBD2 (6 bases). CDR3 length: 14 amino acids. CDR1 is MDHEN, CDR2 SYDVKM, per germline. Trimming pared 3 bases from V and 5 bases from J, leaving 12 bases between.

The CDR3 sequence is CASSFSGGSYEQYF. CDR3 coding DNA: TGTGCCAGCAGCTTCTCAGGGGGAAGCTACGAGCAGTACTTC. The chain combines TRBV5-4 with TRBJ2-7, with TRBD1 matching over 7 bases. The V segment lost 2 bases and the J segment 3 bases; nucleotides outside the gene matches: 5. Germline-derived CDR1 and CDR2 are SGHNT and YYREEE (reference sequence). CDR3 length: 14 amino acids.

The chain recombines TRBV30 with TRBJ1-5; TRBD1 matches 8 bases. The V segment lost 2 bases and the J segment 9 bases; nucleotides outside the gene matches: 9. This CDR3 comprises 14 residues. Germline CDR1 GTSNPN, CDR2 SVGIG (reference sequence). In DNA form, the CDR3 reads TGTGCCTGGAGTCCTGGACAGGGAGGAGCGCCCCAGCATTTT. Encoded protein: CAWSPGQGGAPQHF.

The chain couples TRBV6-1 to TRBJ1-5; possible D gene TRBD1, 5 bases. CDR3 length: 13 amino acids. Trimming took off 6 bases at V and 4 bases at J, with 10 bases between the two ends. Germline loops: CDR1 MNHNS, CDR2 SASEGT. The CDR3 protein is CASRPGSNQPQHF. In DNA form, the CDR3 reads TGTGCCAGCAGACCAGGGTCTAATCAGCCCCAGCATTTT.

The rearrangement links TRBV4-1 to TRBJ1-1; the D is unclear. Germline CDR1 reads MGHRA; CDR2 reads YSYEKL. The length of the CDR3 is 18 residues. Deletions cut 0 bases from V and 0 bases from J, with 17 bases between. CDR3 bases: TGCGCCAGCAGCCAAGACGTCGCGACATACGTAATGAACACTGAAGCTTTCTTT. As protein: CASSQDVATYVMNTEAFF.

The rearrangement uses TRBV29-1 and TRBJ2-7, with 9 positions matching TRBD2. After removal of 5 bases from V and 2 bases from J, the junction contained 7 bases not matched to a gene. From germline, CDR1 is SQVTM and CDR2 ANQGSEA. CDR3 length equals 14 residues. CDR3 in DNA: TGCAGCGTTTTCATAGCGGGAGTAGCCTACGAGCAGTACTTC. Translating gives CSVFIAGVAYEQYF.

This chain connects TRBV19 to TRBJ1-5; D remains ambiguous. Trimming shortened V by 0 bases and J by 1 base, and 16 bases separated the two germline ends. The CDR3 length is 18 residues. Germline V lookup: CDR1 LNHDA, CDR2 SQIVND (reference sequence). CDR3 sequence (DNA): TGTGCCAGTAGTATAGATCTATGGAAGGCGGGGAGCAATCAGCCCCAGCATTTT. The encoded protein is CASSIDLWKAGSNQPQHF.

This clone was recorded only once. The chain joins TRBV19 to TRBJ1-1; D unclear. CDR1 is LNHDA, CDR2 SQIVND, per germline (reference sequence). The V end lost 5 bases, the J end lost 1 base, and 17 bases lay between the germline ends. The CDR3 covers 16 residues. CDR3: CASSPKTPPENTEAFF. In DNA, the CDR3 is TGTGCCAGTAGTCCAAAGACACCCCCTGAGAACACTGAAGCTTTCTTT.

The chain uses TRBV2 and TRBJ1-6; D is undetermined. The CDR3 is made up of 13 amino acids. The V and J ends lost 4 bases and 7 bases respectively, with 8 bases between them. The germline V gene has CDR1 SNHLY and CDR2 FYNNEI. CDR3 nucleotide sequence: TGTGCCAGCAGTGGGACTGAGAATTCACCCCTCCACTTT. As protein: CASSGTENSPLHF.

The chain employs TRBV11-3 and TRBJ1-3; D not resolved. The CDR3 totals 13 residues. CDR1 and CDR2 from the germline V gene are SGHNT and YENEEA. The ends were cut back, 4 bases at V and 2 bases at J, with 6 bases in the middle. The CDR3 protein is CASSSPTGNTIYF. The CDR3 DNA is TGTGCCAGCAGCTCCCCAACTGGAAACACCATATATTTT.

Only one count was recorded for this clone. This rearrangement joins TRBV5-1 to TRBJ2-7; TRBD2 agrees at 8 bases. J lost 2 bases, V lost 4 bases, and 17 bases had no gene match. The CDR3 spans 18 residues. In germline, CDR1 is SGHRS, CDR2 YFSETQ. The CDR3 region has the DNA TGCGCCAGCAGCAAGAACCTTCTAACCGGGACTAGAGCCTACGAGCAGTACTTC. It yields the protein CASSKNLLTGTRAYEQYF.

The chain joins TRBV9 to TRBJ2-1; 10 bases map to TRBD2. Per germline, CDR1 SGDLS and CDR2 YYNGEE. V lost 0 bases to trimming and J lost 4 bases; unmatched junction nucleotides: 4. This CDR3 comprises 16 residues. The CDR3 DNA reads as TGTGCCAGCAGCGTAGGTGGTAGCGGGAGGTACAATGAGCAGTTCTTC. Its translation: CASSVGGSGRYNEQFF.

The chain employs TRBV7-2 and TRBJ1-3; D perhaps matches TRBD1 (6 bases). Germline-derived CDR1 and CDR2 are SGHTA and FQGNSA. V was shortened by 3 bases and J by 2 bases, with 11 bases between the two germline ends. The CDR3 runs to 15 residues. CDR3 sequence reads: CASSFTGSAGNTIYF. CDR3 nucleotides: TGTGCCAGCAGCTTCACAGGGAGCGCTGGAAACACCATATATTTT. Together with reference TRBV7-2 and TRBJ1-3, the CDR3 gives the full variable domain: GAGVSQSPSNKVTEKGKDVELRCDPISGHTALYWYRQSLGQGLEFLIYFQGNSAPDKSGLPSDRFSAERTGGSVSTLTIQRTQQEDSAVYLCASSFTGSAGNTIYFGEGSWLTVV.

The CDR3 loop reads CASSLGEDFYEQYF. CDR3 nucleotide sequence: TGTGCCAGCAGCTTAGGGGAGGACTTCTACGAGCAGTACTTC. The chain combines TRBV11-1 with TRBJ2-7; possibly TRBD2 for D (6 bases). Trimming took off 1 base at V and 3 bases at J, with 10 bases between the two ends. The CDR3 totals 14 residues. Germline assignment: CDR1 SGHAT and CDR2 FQDESV (reference sequence).

CDR3 sequence reads: CAWRPGSGANVLTF. The CDR3, as DNA: TGTGCCTGGAGGCCGGGCTCTGGGGCCAACGTCCTGACTTTC. This rearrangement joins TRBV30 to TRBJ2-6; D remains unclear. This CDR3 has 14 amino acids. Germline V gives CDR1 GTSNPN, CDR2 SVGIG (reference sequence). V was clipped by 3 bases and J by 0 bases, with 6 bases between them.

The chain joins TRBV6-6 to TRBJ2-7; D is undetermined. The ends were cut back, 5 bases at V and 2 bases at J, with 13 bases in the middle. CDR1 and CDR2 from the germline V gene are MNHNY and SVGAGI (reference sequence). This CDR3 has 14 residues. The CDR3 protein is CASSRHPETYEQYF. The CDR3 coding sequence is TGTGCCAGCAGTCGTCACCCCGAGACCTACGAGCAGTACTTC.

The V call is TRBV9, the J call TRBJ2-7; TRBD2 aligns across 8 bases. CDR1 SGDLS and CDR2 YYNGEE come from the germline V gene. The CDR3 is 14 residues long. The junction had 7 bases not matched to a gene; V was cut back by 4 bases and J by 4 bases. Here the CDR3 reads CASSLGTRSYEQYF. CDR3 bases: TGTGCCAGCAGCCTCGGGACTAGGTCTTACGAGCAGTACTTC.

The rearrangement links TRBV7-3 to TRBJ2-1; a weak D match, TRBD2 (5 bases). Germline CDR1 reads SGHTA; CDR2 reads FQGTGA. CDR3 length equals 13 residues. Trimming cost V 5 bases and J 4 bases, with 9 bases left between them. The CDR3 nucleotides read TGTGCCAGCAGCCGTGAGCGGTACAATGAGCAGTTCTTC. Translation gives CASSRERYNEQFF.

This chain links TRBV19 with TRBJ2-7; TRBD1 matches at 9 bases. CDR3 length: 16 amino acids. Germline V gene data show CDR1 as LNHDA and CDR2 as SQIVND (reference sequence). V was clipped by 5 bases and J by 1 base; unmatched bases: 9. The CDR3 DNA reads TGTGCCAGTAGTCCTGGGGGACAGGGATCTTCCTACGAGCAGTACTTC. Its protein is CASSPGGQGSSYEQYF.